These 8 T cell receptor beta chains were sequenced from one sample in a study of blood T cells in healthy people across ages. Combining a sample-barcoded 5' primer with a J-beta primer mix, a second PCR ran for about 6 to 11 cycles. From the 5' RACE reads, TCRdb called clonotypes with MiXCR, one entry per CDR3 protein. The table shows 1.8 million or so distinct CDR3 sequences, with about two fifths occurring only once. Input material: blood. The receptor source for this set is a human donor in good health.

Of note for this clonotype: A clone one base away is much larger, so this may be a read error. The chain is built from TRBV7-2 and TRBJ1-2; D gene unclear. This CDR3 spans 13 amino acids. Germline loops: CDR1 SGHTA, CDR2 FQGNSA. CDR3 DNA: TGTGCCAGCAGCTACCAAGGTCCCTATGTCTACACCTTC. Encoded protein: CASSYQGPYVYTF.

The V and J genes are TRBV20-1 and TRBJ2-3; 7 nucleotides agree with TRBD2. V lost 5 bases to trimming and J lost 6 bases; unmatched junction nucleotides: 11. Germline V lookup: CDR1 DFQATT, CDR2 SNEGSKA (reference sequence). This CDR3 contains 14 residues. The DNA for the CDR3 is TGCAGTGCTCCTCTGAGGCTGGGGGGGGATACGCAGTATTTT. Translation gives CSAPLRLGGDTQYF.

The rearrangement joins TRBV7-9 to TRBJ2-4, with D hard to call. The end of the DNA fits TRBJ2-7 better, so the J call may be wrong. Per the germline V gene, CDR1 is SEHNR and CDR2 is FQNEAQ (reference sequence). There are 13 residues in the CDR3. The CDR3 DNA reads TGTGCCAGCAGCCCGAGGTCGTTAAACGAGCAGTACTTC. Protein: CASSPRSLNEQYF.

Remarks on this clonotype: The junction departs from germline at one end; a sequencing error may be responsible. V usage is TRBV7-9 and J usage is TRBJ2-5; 10 positions match TRBD2. The CDR3 extends over 14 amino acids. Germline CDR1 is SEHNR and CDR2 is FQNEAQ (reference sequence). The DNA for the CDR3 is TGTGCCAGCGGCTTAAGCGGGGGGGCTGAGACCCAGTACTTC. Amino acid sequence: CASGLSGGAETQYF.

This clonotype was seen a few times. The chain joins TRBV4-2 to TRBJ1-2, with 7 nucleotides matching TRBD1. Germline CDR1 is LGHNA and CDR2 is YNFKEQ. Unmatched junction bases numbered 5, after V lost 1 base and J lost 3 bases. The CDR3 is 15 amino acids. CDR3 bases: TGTGCCAGCAGCCAAGTGGGACAGCAGGACTATGGCTACACCTTC. It translates to CASSQVGQQDYGYTF.

The chain recombines TRBV4-1 with TRBJ1-4; the match to TRBD1 covers 9 bases. V was clipped by 5 bases and J by 4 bases; unmatched bases: 11. Germline lookup yields CDR1 MGHRA and CDR2 YSYEKL. The CDR3 covers 17 residues. CDR3 nucleotide sequence: TGCGCCAGCAGCACCGTGGGACAGGGACGAAGTAATGAAAAACTGTTTTTT. It translates to CASSTVGQGRSNEKLFF.

The J gene is TRBJ2-1, the V gene TRBV3-1; 7 nucleotides align to TRBD2. The CDR3 length is 16 residues. Germline lookup yields CDR1 LGHDT and CDR2 YNNKEL (reference sequence). The V segment lost 4 bases and the J segment 2 bases; nucleotides outside the gene matches: 8. CDR3 in DNA: TGTGCCAGCAGCCCTTGGGGAAGCGGGACCTACAATGAGCAGTTCTTC. This codes for CASSPWGSGTYNEQFF.

The chain employs TRBV5-1 and TRBJ2-1; TRBD1 is a possible D gene (5 bases). Germline CDR1 and CDR2: SGHRS and YFSETQ. The CDR3 runs 12 residues. Trimming stripped 4 bases from V and 11 bases from J, with 13 bases between. The CDR3 nucleotides read TGCGCCAGCAGCGGAACAGGCCCTCAGCAGTTCTTC. Its translation is CASSGTGPQQFF.